Listed here are 22 T cell receptor beta chains from one sample, sequenced in a study of shared clonotypes between healthy human individuals. Repertoires were generated with immunoSEQ multiplex PCR, while TCRdb's copy carries only in-frame clones and drops some. Altogether approximately 2,000,000 clones are present, roughly 93% being singletons, with the ten largest covering around 1.7%. Naive CD8 cells were CD45RO-negative, positively selected for CCR7, excluding terminally differentiated effector memory CD45RA+ cells. The sequenced sample was naive CD8+ T cells from PBMCs. The receptors derive from a man younger than 30 in good health. Some clones in this sample may be carry-over from other donors' samples.

Of note for this clone: The same CDR3 is also encoded by other DNA sequences in this sample. V and J are TRBV5-1 and TRBJ2-7; 9 nucleotides match TRBD1. The V and J ends lost 3 bases and 1 base, in that order; junction bases with no gene match: 5. Germline assignment: CDR1 SGHRS and CDR2 YFSETQ. The CDR3 has 15 amino acids. In DNA, the CDR3 is TGCGCCAGCAGCTGGGGACAGGGACCTTCCTACGAGCAGTACTTC. Translating gives CASSWGQGPSYEQYF.

This rearrangement joins TRBV4-1 to TRBJ2-5; the match to TRBD2 covers 8 bases. Germline values: CDR1 MGHRA, CDR2 YSYEKL. This CDR3 contains 19 residues. V shed 2 bases, J shed 1 base, and the junction held 15 bases outside the gene matches. DNA of the CDR3: TGCGCCAGCAGCCAAAAGGCGGGGGTTCTAGCGGGCCTCCAAGAGACCCAGTACTTC. Amino acid sequence: CASSQKAGVLAGLQETQYF.

The rearrangement uses TRBV7-6 and TRBJ1-1; D is unclear. Germline lookup yields CDR1 SGHVS and CDR2 FNYEAQ. Between the trimmed V and J ends, which lost 2 bases and 1 base, there was a span of 8 bases. This CDR3 is built from 14 residues. The CDR3 here is CASSLFAENTEAFF. In DNA, the CDR3 is TGTGCCAGCAGCTTATTCGCAGAGAACACTGAAGCTTTCTTT.

The V and J genes are TRBV27 and TRBJ1-2; D remains unclear. Germline-derived CDR1 and CDR2 are MNHEY and SMNVEV (reference sequence). The V gene lost 5 bases and the J gene lost 8 bases, with 18 bases spanning the gap. The CDR3 totals 14 residues. CDR3 nucleotide sequence: TGTGCCAGCAGTCCCATCAGGTTTCCGGGCGGCTACACCTTC. Residues: CASSPIRFPGGYTF.

The gene calls are TRBV9 and TRBJ2-1, with TRBD2 matching over 7 bases. Trimming took 0 bases from V and 3 from J; bases not matched to a gene: 6. CDR3 length: 16 amino acids. Germline CDR1 reads SGDLS; CDR2 reads YYNGEE. The CDR3 DNA follows: TGTGCCAGCAGCGTAGAGTCGAGCGGGGACTACAATGAGCAGTTCTTC. Translation gives CASSVESSGDYNEQFF.

Turning to this clone: The same CDR3 is also encoded by other DNA sequences in this sample. The chain is built from TRBV29-1 and TRBJ2-7, with TRBD1 as a possible D gene (5 bases). The V end was cut by 7 bases, the J end by 2 bases, with 15 bases between. Germline values: CDR1 SQVTM, CDR2 ANQGSEA. The CDR3 is made up of 13 amino acids. In DNA form, the CDR3 reads TGCAGCGCCCTAGGGCAGGGAACCTACGAGCAGTACTTC. Protein: CSALGQGTYEQYF.

About this clone: Additional DNA sequences in this sample encode the identical CDR3. J is TRBJ1-2 and V is TRBV7-2; 9 bases are shared with TRBD1. CDR1 and CDR2 (germline): SGHTA, FQGNSA. This CDR3 contains 13 residues. Germline trimming cut 5 bases from V and 7 bases from J; bases unmatched to any gene: 5. CDR3 region: CASSPDRGGGYTF. The CDR3, as DNA: TGTGCCAGCAGCCCGGACAGGGGAGGTGGCTACACCTTC.

The chain is built from TRBV6-1 and TRBJ2-7, with D possibly being TRBD1 or TRBD2 (5 bases each). CDR1 is MNHNS and CDR2 is SASEGT in the germline V gene. This CDR3 is built from 15 residues. V was shortened by 7 bases and J by 4 bases, with 20 bases between the two germline ends. CDR3: CASTPSRGRAYEQYF. For the CDR3, the DNA is TGTGCCAGCACCCCCTCTCGGGGCAGGGCGTACGAGCAGTACTTC.

This clone was seen only once. CDR3 in DNA: TGTGCCAGCAGTTACTCGAGACAAGGGACAGCCGGCGAGCAGTACTTC. Its translation is CASSYSRQGTAGEQYF. This chain uses TRBV6-5 with TRBJ2-7, with TRBD1 matching over 7 bases. J was trimmed by 6 bases and V by 0 bases; bases with no gene match: 11. This CDR3 has 16 amino acids. In germline, CDR1 is MNHEY, CDR2 SVGAGI.

About this clone itself: Germline is not matched at one junction end, which may reflect a read error. The J gene is TRBJ2-7, the V gene TRBV30; 10 bases are a match to TRBD1. CDR3 length: 13 amino acids. The germline V gene encodes CDR1 GTSNPN and CDR2 SVGIG (reference sequence). The CDR3 protein is CAWSVGTGVVLDF. For the CDR3, the DNA is TGTGCCTGGAGTGTCGGGACAGGGGTCGTTCTCGACTTC.

V usage is TRBV5-1 and J usage is TRBJ2-1; unclear D gene. The CDR3 is made up of 12 amino acids. V was pared by 0 bases and J by 8 bases, with 6 bases between. Germline V gene sequence: CDR1 SGHRS, CDR2 YFSETQ. CDR3 sequence: CASSLVSHEQFF. DNA of the CDR3: TGCGCCAGCAGCTTGGTGAGCCATGAGCAGTTCTTC.

This clone came up once. CDR3 loop: CASSSSGRGTDTQYF. CDR3 nucleotide sequence: TGTGCCAGCAGTTCTAGCGGGAGAGGTACAGATACGCAGTATTTT. The chain links TRBV27 to TRBJ2-3, with 10 bases matching TRBD2. CDR1 is MNHEY and CDR2 is SMNVEV in the germline V gene (reference sequence). This CDR3 has 15 residues. V shed 4 bases, J shed 3 bases, and the junction held 4 bases outside the gene matches.

The chain recombines TRBV4-1 with TRBJ2-2, with 8 nucleotides matching TRBD2. With V trimmed by 4 bases and J by 4 bases, 8 bases remained unmatched. The CDR3 covers 16 residues. Germline values: CDR1 MGHRA, CDR2 YSYEKL. The CDR3 spells CASSLPGLGGTGELFF. The CDR3 bases are TGCGCCAGCAGCCTCCCGGGACTAGGGGGCACCGGGGAGCTGTTTTTT.

The chain has TRBV7-6 and TRBJ2-3; 8 nucleotides align to TRBD2. Germline V gene lookup returns CDR1 SGHVS and CDR2 FNYEAQ. Trimming at V came to 5 bases and at J to 0 bases, leaving 4 bases not matched to a gene. The CDR3 is 15 residues long. The CDR3 coding sequence is TGTGCCAGCAGCCAACTAGCGGTTAGCACAGATACGCAGTATTTT. Its protein is CASSQLAVSTDTQYF. The full variable domain, in which reference TRBV7-6 and TRBJ2-3 provide the parts outside the CDR3, is GAGVSQSPRYKVTKRGQDVALRCDPISGHVSLYWYRQALGQGPEFLTYFNYEAQQDKSGLPNDRFSAERPEGSISTLTIQRTEQRDSAMYRCASSQLAVSTDTQYFGPGTRLTVL.

The CDR3 is CASRGGNIQYF. CDR3 nucleotides: TGTGCCAGCAGGGGGGGTAACATTCAGTACTTC. The gene calls are TRBV7-9 and TRBJ2-4, with D perhaps TRBD2 (6 bases). Per the germline V gene, CDR1 is SEHNR and CDR2 is FQNEAQ (reference sequence). This CDR3 spans 11 amino acids. Trimming removed 6 bases at V and 7 bases at J, with 7 bases between. Full variable domain (missing parts from reference TRBV7-9 and TRBJ2-4): DTGVSQNPRHKITKRGQNVTFRCDPISEHNRLYWYRQTLGQGPEFLTYFQNEAQLEKSRLLSDRFSAERPKGSFSTLEIQRTEQGDSAMYLCASRGGNIQYFGAGTRLSVL.

The chain links TRBV15 to TRBJ1-4, with 11 bases lining up with TRBD1. The CDR3 runs 13 residues. Germline loops: CDR1 LNHNV, CDR2 YYDKDF (reference sequence). The V segment lost 9 bases and the J segment 8 bases; nucleotides outside the gene matches: 5. CDR3 sequence: CATGTGGDEKLFF. CDR3 sequence (DNA): TGTGCCACGGGGACAGGGGGTGACGAAAAACTGTTTTTT.

The chain couples TRBV7-4 to TRBJ2-7; 7 positions match TRBD1. The germline V gene encodes CDR1 SGHVT and CDR2 SQSDAQ. The J segment lost 2 bases and the V segment lost 5 bases, leaving 9 bases of the junction unmatched. This CDR3 is 15 amino acids long. This CDR3 is CASSPRGQTTYEQYF. DNA for the CDR3: TGTGCCAGCAGCCCCCGGGGACAGACGACCTACGAGCAGTACTTC. The full variable domain, with the rest looked up from reference TRBV7-4 and TRBJ2-7, is GAGVSQSPRYKVAKRGRDVALRCDSISGHVTLYWYRQTLGQGSEVLTYSQSDAQRDKSGRPSGRFSAERPERSVSTLKIQRTEQGDSAVYLCASSPRGQTTYEQYFGPGTRLTVT.

V gene TRBV6-6 combines with J gene TRBJ2-7; a possible D gene is TRBD2 (6 bases). V shed 6 bases and J shed 1 base, with 13 bases lying between them. Germline V gene sequence: CDR1 MNHNY, CDR2 SVGAGI (reference sequence). The CDR3 is 14 amino acids. The CDR3 DNA sequence: TGTGCCAGCAGCCCTTTCGGGGGATCCTACGAGCAGTACTTC. It is translated as CASSPFGGSYEQYF.

The chain employs TRBV13 and TRBJ1-1, with 9 bases matching TRBD1. V gave up 4 bases and J gave up 0 bases; unmatched junction bases: 9. This CDR3 spans 17 amino acids. Germline V gives CDR1 PRHDT, CDR2 FYEKMQ (reference sequence). The DNA for the CDR3 is TGTGCCAGCAGCTCGGGGGGGACAGGGCCATTGAACACTGAAGCTTTCTTT. Translated: CASSSGGTGPLNTEAFF.

As regards this clone: Other DNA sequences from this sample encode an identical CDR3 as well. This chain uses TRBV5-1 with TRBJ2-7; TRBD1 agrees at 8 bases. Germline CDR1 is SGHRS and CDR2 is YFSETQ. The CDR3 spans 15 residues. V was pared by 0 bases and J by 2 bases, with 4 bases of the junction left unmatched. The CDR3 loop is CASSLEGQGTYEQYF. For the CDR3, the DNA is TGCGCCAGCAGCTTGGAAGGACAGGGAACCTACGAGCAGTACTTC.

This rearrangement joins TRBV9 to TRBJ1-4; maybe TRBD1 (6 bases). The ends were cut back, 0 bases at V and 4 bases at J, with 10 bases in the middle. CDR1 and CDR2 from the germline V gene are SGDLS and YYNGEE. This CDR3 is built from 15 residues. CDR3: CASSVERGGNEKLFF. CDR3 nucleotide sequence: TGTGCCAGCAGCGTAGAGAGGGGGGGTAATGAAAAACTGTTTTTT.

The chain joins TRBV6-1 to TRBJ2-7, with D hard to call. Per germline, CDR1 MNHNS and CDR2 SASEGT. The CDR3 spans 13 residues. V was cut by 2 bases and J by 6 bases, with 11 bases left in between. CDR3 loop: CASSERFATEQYF. CDR3 nucleotide sequence: TGTGCCAGCAGTGAACGATTTGCCACCGAGCAGTACTTC.